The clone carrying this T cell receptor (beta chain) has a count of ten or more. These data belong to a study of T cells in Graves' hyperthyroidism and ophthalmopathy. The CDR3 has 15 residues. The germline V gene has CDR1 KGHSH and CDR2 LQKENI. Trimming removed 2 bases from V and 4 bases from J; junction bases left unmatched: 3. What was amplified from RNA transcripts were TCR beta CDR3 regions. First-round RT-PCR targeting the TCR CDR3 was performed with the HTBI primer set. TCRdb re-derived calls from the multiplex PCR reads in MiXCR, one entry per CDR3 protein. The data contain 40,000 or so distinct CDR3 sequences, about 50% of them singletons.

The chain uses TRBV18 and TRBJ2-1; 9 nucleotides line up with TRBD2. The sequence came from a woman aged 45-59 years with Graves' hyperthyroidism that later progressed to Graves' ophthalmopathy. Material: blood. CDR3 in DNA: TGTGCCAGCTCACCAGGACTAGCGCAATACAATGAGCAGTTCTTC. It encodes CASSPGLAQYNEQFF.